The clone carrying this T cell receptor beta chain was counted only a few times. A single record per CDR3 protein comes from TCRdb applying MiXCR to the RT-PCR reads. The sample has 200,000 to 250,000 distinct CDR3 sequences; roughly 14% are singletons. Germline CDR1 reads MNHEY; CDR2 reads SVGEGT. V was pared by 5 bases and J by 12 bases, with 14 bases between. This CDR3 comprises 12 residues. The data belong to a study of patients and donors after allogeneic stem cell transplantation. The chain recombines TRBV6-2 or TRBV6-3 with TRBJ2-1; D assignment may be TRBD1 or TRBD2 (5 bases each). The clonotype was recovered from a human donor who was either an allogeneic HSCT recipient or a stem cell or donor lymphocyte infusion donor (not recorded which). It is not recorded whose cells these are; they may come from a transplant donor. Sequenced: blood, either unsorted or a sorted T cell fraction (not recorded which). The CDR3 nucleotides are TGTGCCAGCAGTCCACTCCGGGACGTGCAGTTCTTC. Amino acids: CASSPLRDVQFF.